Shown below are 7 T cell receptor beta chains from a single sample sequenced in a study of beta chain features in type 1 diabetes. Every isolated RNA sample was fully reverse transcribed, so sequencing captured expressed TCRB transcripts. TCRdb keeps only in-frame clones here, not all; method: immunoSEQ multiplex PCR. The repertoire holds 250,000 to 300,000 clones, with around 7.3% as singletons. The sequencing sample was made of central memory CD4+ T cells from blood. These TCRs come from a young woman in good health.

V usage is TRBV21-1 and J usage is TRBJ2-3. TRBV21-1 is a known pseudogene. This CDR3 has 16 amino acids. The CDR3 sequence: CASSKGSSRCTDTQYF. The CDR3 nucleotides are TGTGCCAGCAGCAAAGGGAGTAGCAGGTGCACAGATACGCAGTATTTT.

This clone was observed a few times. The J gene is TRBJ2-1, the V gene TRBV11-1; D remains ambiguous. There are 16 residues in the CDR3. V was shortened by 2 bases and J by 12 bases, with 23 bases between the two germline ends. Germline V lookup: CDR1 SGHAT, CDR2 FQDESV (reference sequence). The DNA of the CDR3 is TGTGCCAGCAGCTTACAAGCGCCGCCTCGCACAATGGGGCAGTTCTTC. It translates to CASSLQAPPRTMGQFF.

The genes are TRBV25-1 and TRBJ2-7, with D uncertain. This CDR3 has 12 amino acids. Trimming took 10 bases from V and 7 from J, leaving 17 bases between them. Germline V gene sequence: CDR1 MGHDK, CDR2 SYGVNS. The CDR3 reads CATKSHGAEQYV. CDR3 nucleotide sequence: TGTGCCACGAAATCCCACGGTGCGGAGCAGTACGTC.

This clone was seen a handful of times. A much larger clone sits a single nucleotide away, making a read error possible. This chain uses TRBV4-2 with TRBJ2-5, with 10 bases identical to TRBD2. V lost 0 bases, J lost 5 bases, and 3 bases stayed unmatched. Germline V gene sequence: CDR1 LGHNA, CDR2 YNFKEQ. The CDR3 is made up of 15 amino acids. The CDR3 reads CASSQDGTSVETQYF. Here the CDR3 DNA reads TGTGCCAGCAGCCAAGACGGGACTAGCGTTGAGACCCAGTACTTC.

The genes are TRBV2 and TRBJ1-2; D call uncertain. The germline V gene has CDR1 SNHLY and CDR2 FYNNEI. Trimming removed 8 bases from V and 0 bases from J, with 13 bases in between. The CDR3 has 14 amino acids. CDR3 in DNA: TGTGCCAGCTCGACATTAACAGCTAACTATGGCTACACCTTC. Translated, it gives CASSTLTANYGYTF.

V usage is TRBV5-4 and J usage is TRBJ1-6; D ambiguous. The CDR3 contains 14 residues. Per the germline V gene, CDR1 is SGHNT and CDR2 is YYREEE (reference sequence). V lost 1 base to trimming and J lost 7 bases, with 9 bases between them. CDR3 protein: CASSLKGLNSPLHF. The CDR3, as DNA: TGTGCCAGCAGCTTGAAGGGATTAAATTCACCCCTCCACTTT.

This clone was observed a handful of times. The gene calls are TRBV27 and TRBJ1-2, with D unclear. The CDR3 sequence is 14 residues long. Germline-derived CDR1 and CDR2 are MNHEY and SMNVEV (reference sequence). Trimming removed 0 bases from V and 5 bases from J, with 10 bases in between. For the CDR3, the DNA is TGTGCCAGCAGTTTATCGTTTGGACTTTATGGCTACACCTTC. Amino acids: CASSLSFGLYGYTF.